The 3 T cell receptor beta chains below all came from one sample that was sequenced in a study of blood T cell repertoires in COVID-19. Generated by immunoSEQ multiplex PCR, the TCRdb table keeps only in-frame clones and is missing some. The repertoire has around 190,000 clones, about 85% of them found once; the top ten carry under 30%. The material sequenced was PBMCs or T cells enriched from blood (not recorded which). The receptors originated from a woman aged 40-49 years in a cohort exposed to, infected with or recovered from COVID-19 (not recorded which).

The J gene is TRBJ2-3, the V gene TRBV5-1, with TRBD1 matching 10 bases. The germline CDR1 and CDR2 sequences are SGHRS and YFSETQ. The CDR3 loop spans 18 amino acids. Trimming cost V 4 bases and J 2 bases; bases outside gene matches: 13. The CDR3 nucleotides are TGCGCCAGCAGCCCCCGGGACAGGGGCCAGAAAGACACAGATACGCAGTATTTT. It encodes CASSPRDRGQKDTDTQYF.

The V call is TRBV11-3, the J call TRBJ1-2, with D possibly TRBD1 on 5 matching bases. The germline gives CDR1 SGHNT, CDR2 YENEEA. The CDR3 sequence is 14 residues long. The V end was cut by 4 bases, the J end by 4 bases, with 13 bases between. The DNA for the CDR3 is TGTGCCAGCAGCTCAGCGGGGACGGCCTATGGCTACACCTTC. Encoded protein: CASSSAGTAYGYTF.

The gene calls are TRBV7-9 and TRBJ2-7; the D is unclear. V lost 1 base and J 6 bases, leaving 7 bases between the germline ends. The CDR3 extends over 12 amino acids. CDR1 is SEHNR, CDR2 FQNEAQ, per germline (reference sequence). CDR3: CASSLVRVEQYF. CDR3 DNA sequence: TGTGCCAGCAGCTTAGTACGGGTCGAGCAGTACTTC.